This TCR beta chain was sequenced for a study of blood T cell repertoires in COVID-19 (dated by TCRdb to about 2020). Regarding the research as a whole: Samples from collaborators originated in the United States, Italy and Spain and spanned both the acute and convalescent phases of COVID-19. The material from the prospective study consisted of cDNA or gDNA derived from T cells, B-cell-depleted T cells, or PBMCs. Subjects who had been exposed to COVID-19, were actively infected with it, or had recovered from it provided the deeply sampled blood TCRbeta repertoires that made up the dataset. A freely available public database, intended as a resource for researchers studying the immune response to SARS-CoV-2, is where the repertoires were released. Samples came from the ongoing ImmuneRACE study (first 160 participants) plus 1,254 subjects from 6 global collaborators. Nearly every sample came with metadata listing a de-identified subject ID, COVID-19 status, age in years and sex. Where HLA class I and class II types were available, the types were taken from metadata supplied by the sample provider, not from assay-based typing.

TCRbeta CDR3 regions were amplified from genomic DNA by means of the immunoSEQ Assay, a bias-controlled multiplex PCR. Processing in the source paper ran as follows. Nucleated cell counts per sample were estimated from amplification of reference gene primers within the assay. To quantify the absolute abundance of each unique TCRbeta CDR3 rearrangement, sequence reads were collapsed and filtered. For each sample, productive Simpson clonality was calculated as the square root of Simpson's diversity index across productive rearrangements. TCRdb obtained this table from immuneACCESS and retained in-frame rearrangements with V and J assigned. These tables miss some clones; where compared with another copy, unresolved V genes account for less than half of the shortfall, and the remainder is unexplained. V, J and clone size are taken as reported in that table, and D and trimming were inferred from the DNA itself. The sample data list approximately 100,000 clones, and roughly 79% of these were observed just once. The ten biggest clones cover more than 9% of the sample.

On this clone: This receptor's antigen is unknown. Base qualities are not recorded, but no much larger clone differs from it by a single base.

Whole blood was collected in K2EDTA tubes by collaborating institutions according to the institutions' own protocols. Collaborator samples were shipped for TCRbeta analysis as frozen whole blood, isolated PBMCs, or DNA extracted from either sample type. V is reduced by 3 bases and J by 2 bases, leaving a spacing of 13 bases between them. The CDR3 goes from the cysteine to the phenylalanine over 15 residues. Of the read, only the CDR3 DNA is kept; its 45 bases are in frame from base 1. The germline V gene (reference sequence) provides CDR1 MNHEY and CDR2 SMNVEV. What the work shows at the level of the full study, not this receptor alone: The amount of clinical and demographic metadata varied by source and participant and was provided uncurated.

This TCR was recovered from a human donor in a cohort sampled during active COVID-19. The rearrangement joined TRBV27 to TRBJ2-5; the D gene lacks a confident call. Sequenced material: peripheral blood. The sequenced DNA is TGTGCCAGCAGTTTTACTATCGGATCACAAGAGACCCAGTACTTC. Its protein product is CASSFTIGSQETQYF.